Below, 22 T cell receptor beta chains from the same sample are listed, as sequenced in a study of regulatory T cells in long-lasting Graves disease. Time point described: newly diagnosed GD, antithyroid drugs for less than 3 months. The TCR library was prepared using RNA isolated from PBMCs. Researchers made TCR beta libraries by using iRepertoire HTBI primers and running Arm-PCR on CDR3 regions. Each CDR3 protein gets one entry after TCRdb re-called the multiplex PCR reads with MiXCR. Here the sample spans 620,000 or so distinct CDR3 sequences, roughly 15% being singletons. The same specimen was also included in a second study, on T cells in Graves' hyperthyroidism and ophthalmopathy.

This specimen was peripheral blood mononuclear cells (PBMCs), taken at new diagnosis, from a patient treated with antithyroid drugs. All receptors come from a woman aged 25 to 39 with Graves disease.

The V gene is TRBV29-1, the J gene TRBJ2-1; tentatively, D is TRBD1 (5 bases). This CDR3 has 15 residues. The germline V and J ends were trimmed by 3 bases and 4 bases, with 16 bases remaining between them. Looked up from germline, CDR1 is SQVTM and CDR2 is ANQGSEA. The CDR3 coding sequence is TGCAGCGTTGAGCTCGGGCCAGGGATGTACAATGAGCAGTTCTTC. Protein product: CSVELGPGMYNEQFF.

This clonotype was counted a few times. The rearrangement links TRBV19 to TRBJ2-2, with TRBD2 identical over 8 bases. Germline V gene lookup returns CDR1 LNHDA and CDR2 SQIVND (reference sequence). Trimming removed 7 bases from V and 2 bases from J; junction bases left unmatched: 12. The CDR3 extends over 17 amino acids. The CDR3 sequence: CASTKAGGGFNTGELFF. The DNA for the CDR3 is TGTGCCAGTACCAAGGCCGGGGGGGGCTTTAACACCGGGGAGCTGTTTTTT.

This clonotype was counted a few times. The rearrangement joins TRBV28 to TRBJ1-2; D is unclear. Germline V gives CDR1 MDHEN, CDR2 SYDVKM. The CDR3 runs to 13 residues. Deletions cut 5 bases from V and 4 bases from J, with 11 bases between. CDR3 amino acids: CASSESRGYGYTF. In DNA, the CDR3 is TGTGCCAGCAGTGAGAGTCGGGGCTATGGCTACACCTTC.

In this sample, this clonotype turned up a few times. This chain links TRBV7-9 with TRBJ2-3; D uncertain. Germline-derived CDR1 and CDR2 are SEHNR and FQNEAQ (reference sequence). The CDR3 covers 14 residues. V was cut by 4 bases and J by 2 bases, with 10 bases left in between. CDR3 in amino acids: CASSYDLTTDTQYF. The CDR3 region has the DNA TGTGCCAGCAGCTACGACTTAACCACAGATACGCAGTATTTT.

The CDR3 protein is CSAGGHNTYEQYF. In DNA form, the CDR3 reads TGCAGCGCCGGAGGACATAACACCTACGAGCAGTACTTC. The chain is built from TRBV29-1 and TRBJ2-7; D possibly uses TRBD1 or TRBD2 (5 bases each). V lost 7 bases to trimming and J lost 2 bases, with 15 bases between them. CDR3 length equals 13 residues. Germline V CDR1 and CDR2: SQVTM, ANQGSEA.

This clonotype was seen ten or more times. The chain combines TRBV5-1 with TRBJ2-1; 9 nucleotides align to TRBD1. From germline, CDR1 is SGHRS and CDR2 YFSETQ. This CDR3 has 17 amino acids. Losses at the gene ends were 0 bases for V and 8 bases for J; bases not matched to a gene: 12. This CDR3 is CASSLGIGGQGRYEQFF. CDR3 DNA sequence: TGCGCCAGCAGCTTGGGGATCGGGGGACAGGGTCGCTATGAGCAGTTCTTC.

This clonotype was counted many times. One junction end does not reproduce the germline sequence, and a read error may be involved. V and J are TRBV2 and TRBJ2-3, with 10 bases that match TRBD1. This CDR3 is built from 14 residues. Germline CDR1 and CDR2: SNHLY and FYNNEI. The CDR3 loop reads CAGRQGAFSDTQYF. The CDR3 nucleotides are TGTGCCGGCAGACAGGGGGCCTTTTCAGATACGCAGTATTTT.

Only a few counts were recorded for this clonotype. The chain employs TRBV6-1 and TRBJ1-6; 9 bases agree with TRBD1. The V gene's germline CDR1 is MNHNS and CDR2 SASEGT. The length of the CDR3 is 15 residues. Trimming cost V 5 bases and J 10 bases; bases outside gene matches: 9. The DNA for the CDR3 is TGTGCCAGCAGTAAGACAGGGGGGTTTATATCACCCCTCCACTTT. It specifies CASSKTGGFISPLHF.

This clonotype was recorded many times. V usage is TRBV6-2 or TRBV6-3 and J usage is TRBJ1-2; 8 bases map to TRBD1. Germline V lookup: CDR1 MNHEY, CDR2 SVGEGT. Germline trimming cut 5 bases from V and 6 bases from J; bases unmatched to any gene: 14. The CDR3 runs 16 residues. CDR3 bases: TGTGCCAGCAGTCCCAAAACAGGGGGTAAGAGGAATGGCTACACCTTC. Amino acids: CASSPKTGGKRNGYTF.

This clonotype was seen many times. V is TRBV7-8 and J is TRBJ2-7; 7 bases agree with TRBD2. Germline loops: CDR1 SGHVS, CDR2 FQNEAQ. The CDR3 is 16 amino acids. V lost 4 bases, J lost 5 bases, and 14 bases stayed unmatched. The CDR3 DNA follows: TGTGCCAGCAGCTACCTACCCCGGGGGGTTGAGGACGAGCAGTACTTC. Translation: CASSYLPRGVEDEQYF.

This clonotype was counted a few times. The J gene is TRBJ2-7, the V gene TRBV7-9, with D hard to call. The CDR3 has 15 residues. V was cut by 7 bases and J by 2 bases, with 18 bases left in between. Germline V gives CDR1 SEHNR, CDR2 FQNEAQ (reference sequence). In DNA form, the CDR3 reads TGTGCCAGCAAGGGTTCGTCTAGTCCGGCCTACGAGCAGTACTTC. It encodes CASKGSSSPAYEQYF.

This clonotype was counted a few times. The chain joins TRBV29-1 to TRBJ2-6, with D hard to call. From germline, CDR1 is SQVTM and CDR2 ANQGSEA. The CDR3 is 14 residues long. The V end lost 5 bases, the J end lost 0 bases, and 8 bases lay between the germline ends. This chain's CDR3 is CSVIVPSGANVLTF. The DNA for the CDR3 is TGCAGCGTTATTGTACCCTCTGGGGCCAACGTCCTGACTTTC.

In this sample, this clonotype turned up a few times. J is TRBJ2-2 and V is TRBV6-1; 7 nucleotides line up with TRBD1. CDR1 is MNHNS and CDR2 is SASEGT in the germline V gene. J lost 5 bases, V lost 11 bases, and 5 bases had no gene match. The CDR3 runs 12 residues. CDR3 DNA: TGTGCCTGCCACAGGGGTACCGGGGAGCTGTTTTTT. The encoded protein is CACHRGTGELFF.

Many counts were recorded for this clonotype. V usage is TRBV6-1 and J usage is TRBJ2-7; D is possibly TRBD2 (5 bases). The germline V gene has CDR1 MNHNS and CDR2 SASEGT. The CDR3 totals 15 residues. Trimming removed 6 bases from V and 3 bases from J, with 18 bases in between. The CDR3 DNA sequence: TGTGCCAGCAGCTCTGAGGGAGACACCCGCTACGAGCAGTACTTC. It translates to CASSSEGDTRYEQYF.

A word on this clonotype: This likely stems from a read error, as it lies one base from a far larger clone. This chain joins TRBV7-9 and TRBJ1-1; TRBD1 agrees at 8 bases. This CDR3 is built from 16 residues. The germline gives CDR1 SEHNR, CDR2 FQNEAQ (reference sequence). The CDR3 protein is CASSSRTGSVNTEALF. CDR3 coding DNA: TGTGCCAGCAGCTCCCGGACAGGGTCGGTGAACACTGAAGCTCTCTTT. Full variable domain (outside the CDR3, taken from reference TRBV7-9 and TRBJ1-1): DTGVSQNPRHKITKRGQNVTFRCDPISEHNRLYWYRQTLGQGPEFLTYFQNEAQLEKSRLLSDRFSAERPKGSFSTLEIQRTEQGDSAMYLCASSSRTGSVNTEALFGQGTRLTVV.

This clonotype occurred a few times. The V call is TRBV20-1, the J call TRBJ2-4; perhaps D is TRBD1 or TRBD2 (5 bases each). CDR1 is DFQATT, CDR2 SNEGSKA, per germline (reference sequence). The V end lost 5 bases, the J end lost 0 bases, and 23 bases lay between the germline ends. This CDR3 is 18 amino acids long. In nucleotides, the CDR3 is TGCAGTGCTTATTTCTTTGGGACGGGACCTTTAGCCAAAAACATTCAGTACTTC. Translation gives CSAYFFGTGPLAKNIQYF.

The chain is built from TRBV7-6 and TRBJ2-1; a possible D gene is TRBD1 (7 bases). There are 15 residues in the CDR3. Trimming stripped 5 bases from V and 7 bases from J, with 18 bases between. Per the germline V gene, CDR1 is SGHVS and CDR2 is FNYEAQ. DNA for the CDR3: TGTGCCAGCAGCCCGAAACCGCAGGGGGGTAATGAGCAGTTCTTC. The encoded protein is CASSPKPQGGNEQFF. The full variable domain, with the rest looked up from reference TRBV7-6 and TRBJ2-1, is GAGVSQSPRYKVTKRGQDVALRCDPISGHVSLYWYRQALGQGPEFLTYFNYEAQQDKSGLPNDRFSAERPEGSISTLTIQRTEQRDSAMYRCASSPKPQGGNEQFFGPGTRLTVL.

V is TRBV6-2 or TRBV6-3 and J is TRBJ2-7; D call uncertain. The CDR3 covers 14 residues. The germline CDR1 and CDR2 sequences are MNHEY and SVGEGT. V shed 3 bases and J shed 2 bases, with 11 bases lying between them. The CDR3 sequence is CASSYSQTTYEQYF. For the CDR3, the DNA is TGTGCCAGCAGTTATAGCCAAACTACCTACGAGCAGTACTTC.

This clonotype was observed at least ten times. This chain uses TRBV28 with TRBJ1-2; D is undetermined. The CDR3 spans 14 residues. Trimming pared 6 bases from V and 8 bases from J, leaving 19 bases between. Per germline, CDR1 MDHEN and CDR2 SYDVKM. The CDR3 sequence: CASRFTSLGRGYTF. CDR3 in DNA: TGTGCCAGCAGATTCACGAGCTTGGGCAGGGGCTACACCTTC.

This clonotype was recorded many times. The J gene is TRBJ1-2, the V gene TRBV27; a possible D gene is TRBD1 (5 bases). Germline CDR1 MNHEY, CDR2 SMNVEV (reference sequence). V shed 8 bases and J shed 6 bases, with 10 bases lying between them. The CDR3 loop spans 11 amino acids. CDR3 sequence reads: CASLGGNGYTF. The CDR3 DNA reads TGTGCCAGCCTCGGGGGGAATGGCTACACCTTC.

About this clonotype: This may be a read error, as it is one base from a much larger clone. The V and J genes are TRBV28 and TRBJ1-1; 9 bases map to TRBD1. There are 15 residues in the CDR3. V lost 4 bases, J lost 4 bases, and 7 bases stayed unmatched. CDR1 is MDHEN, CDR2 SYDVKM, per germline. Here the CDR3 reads CASSSSATGGTEAFF. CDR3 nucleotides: TGTGCCAGCAGTTCCTCCGCGACAGGGGGCACTGAAGCTTTCTTT.

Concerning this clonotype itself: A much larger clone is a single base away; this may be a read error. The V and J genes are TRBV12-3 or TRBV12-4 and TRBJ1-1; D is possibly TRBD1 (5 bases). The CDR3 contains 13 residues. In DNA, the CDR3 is TGTGCCAGCATGGGACTAATGAACACTGACGCTTTCTTT. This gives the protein CASMGLMNTDAFF.